The text below deals with one TCR beta chain. What this receptor recognizes is not known. Base-call qualities are not available, and no considerably larger clone is one nucleotide away. This specimen comes from a study of T cell changes during pregnancy in multiple sclerosis (dated by TCRdb to between 2018 and 2021). For the study in its entirety: The study looked at changes in the T cell repertoire across pregnancy in women with multiple sclerosis.

Library preparation was by the immunoSEQ multiplex PCR assay. TCRdb carries this immuneACCESS record with in-frame sequences only. Its versions omit some clonotypes, under half of them owing to an unresolved V gene in the studies checked, with the rest unexplained. The sample table holds more than 25,000 clones, of which roughly 89% were seen once. The top ten constitute about 9.9% of the sample. This receptor was obtained from a female donor with multiple sclerosis, enrolled in a pregnancy study. Material: CD8+ T cells from peripheral blood mononuclear cells, obtained in the first trimester of pregnancy.

The DNA reads as follows: TGTGCCAGCAGCGCTGGGACTAGCGCCGGCAATGAGCAGTTCTTC. Translation gives CASSAGTSAGNEQFF. Recombination linked TRBV9 to TRBJ2-1, and TRBD2 matches 10 of the central bases. CDR1 and CDR2 are read off the germline V gene as SGDLS and YYNGEE. For this chain, trimming is 3 bases at the V end and 6 bases at the J end, and the number of junction bases without a gene match is 6. The CDR3 holds 15 amino acids from the cysteine to the phenylalanine. Here the CDR3 DNA is all that survives: 45 bases in frame from base 1.